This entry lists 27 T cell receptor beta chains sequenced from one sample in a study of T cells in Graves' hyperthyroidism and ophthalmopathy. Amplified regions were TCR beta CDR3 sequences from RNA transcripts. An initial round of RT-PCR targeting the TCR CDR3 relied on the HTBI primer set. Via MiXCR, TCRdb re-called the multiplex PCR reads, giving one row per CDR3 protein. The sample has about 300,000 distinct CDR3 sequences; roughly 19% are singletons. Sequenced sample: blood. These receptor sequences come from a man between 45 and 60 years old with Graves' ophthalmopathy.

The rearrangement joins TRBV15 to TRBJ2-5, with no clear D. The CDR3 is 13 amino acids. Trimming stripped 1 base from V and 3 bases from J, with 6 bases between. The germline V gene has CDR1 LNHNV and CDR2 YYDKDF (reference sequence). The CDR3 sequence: CATSRVLKETQYF. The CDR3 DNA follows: TGTGCCACCAGCAGAGTTCTTAAAGAGACCCAGTACTTC.

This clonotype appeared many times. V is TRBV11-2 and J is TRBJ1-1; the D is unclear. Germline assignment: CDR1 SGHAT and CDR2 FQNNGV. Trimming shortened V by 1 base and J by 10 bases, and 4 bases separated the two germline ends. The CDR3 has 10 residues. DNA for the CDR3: TGTGCCAGCAGCTTAGTAGCAGCTTTCTTT. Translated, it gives CASSLVAAFF.

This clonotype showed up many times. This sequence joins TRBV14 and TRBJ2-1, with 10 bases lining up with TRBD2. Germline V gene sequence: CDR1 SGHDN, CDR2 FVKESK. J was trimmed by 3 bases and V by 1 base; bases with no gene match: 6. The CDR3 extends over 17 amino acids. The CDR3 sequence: CASSQAYSGGFYNEQFF. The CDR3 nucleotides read TGTGCCAGCAGCCAAGCCTATAGCGGGGGGTTCTACAATGAGCAGTTCTTC.

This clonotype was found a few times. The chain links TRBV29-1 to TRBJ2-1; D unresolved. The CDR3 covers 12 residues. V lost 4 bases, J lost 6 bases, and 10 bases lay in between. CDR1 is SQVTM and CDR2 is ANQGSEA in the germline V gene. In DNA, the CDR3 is TGCAGCGTTGTACCGAGTTCCAATGAGCAGTTCTTC. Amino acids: CSVVPSSNEQFF.

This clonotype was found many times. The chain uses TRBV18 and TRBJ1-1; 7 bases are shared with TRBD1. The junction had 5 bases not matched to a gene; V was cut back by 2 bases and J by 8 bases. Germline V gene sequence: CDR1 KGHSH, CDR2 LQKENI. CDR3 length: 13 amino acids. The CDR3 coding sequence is TGTGCCAGCTCACCAAGGGCGGGACAGGAAGCTTTCTTT. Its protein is CASSPRAGQEAFF.

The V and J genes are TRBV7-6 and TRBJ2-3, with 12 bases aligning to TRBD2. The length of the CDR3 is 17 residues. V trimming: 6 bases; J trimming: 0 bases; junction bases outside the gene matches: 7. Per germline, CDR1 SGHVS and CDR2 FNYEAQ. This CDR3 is CASRRTSGTSSTDTQYF. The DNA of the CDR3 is TGTGCCAGCAGGCGGACTAGCGGGACTTCTAGCACAGATACGCAGTATTTT. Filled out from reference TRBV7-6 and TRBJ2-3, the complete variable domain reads GAGVSQSPRYKVTKRGQDVALRCDPISGHVSLYWYRQALGQGPEFLTYFNYEAQQDKSGLPNDRFSAERPEGSISTLTIQRTEQRDSAMYRCASRRTSGTSSTDTQYFGPGTRLTVL.

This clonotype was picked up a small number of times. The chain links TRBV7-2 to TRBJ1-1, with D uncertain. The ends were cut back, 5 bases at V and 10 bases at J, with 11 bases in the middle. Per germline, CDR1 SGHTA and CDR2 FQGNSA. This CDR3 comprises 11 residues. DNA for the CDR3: TGTGCCAGCAGCCCACTCCACACAGCTTTCTTT. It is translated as CASSPLHTAFF.

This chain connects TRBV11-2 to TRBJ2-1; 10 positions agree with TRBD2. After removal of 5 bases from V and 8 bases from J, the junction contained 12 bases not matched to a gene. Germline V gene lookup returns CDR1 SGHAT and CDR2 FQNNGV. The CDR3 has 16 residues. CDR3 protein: CASSHGSSGRMDEQFF. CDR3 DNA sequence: TGTGCCAGCAGCCATGGCTCTAGCGGGAGAATGGATGAGCAGTTCTTC.

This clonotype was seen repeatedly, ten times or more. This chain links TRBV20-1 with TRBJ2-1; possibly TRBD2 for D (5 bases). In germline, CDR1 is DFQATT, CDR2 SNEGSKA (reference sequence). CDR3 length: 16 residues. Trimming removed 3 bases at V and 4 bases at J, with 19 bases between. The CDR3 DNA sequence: TGCAGTGCTAGGAGCAGCGGAGCCTTAGGTTACAATGAGCAGTTCTTC. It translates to CSARSSGALGYNEQFF.

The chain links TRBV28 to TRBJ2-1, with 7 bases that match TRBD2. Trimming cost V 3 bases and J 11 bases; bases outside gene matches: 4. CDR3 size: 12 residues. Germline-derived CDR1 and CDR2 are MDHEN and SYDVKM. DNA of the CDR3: TGTGCCAGCAGTTTTTCGCGGGAGAAGCAGTTCTTC. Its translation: CASSFSREKQFF.

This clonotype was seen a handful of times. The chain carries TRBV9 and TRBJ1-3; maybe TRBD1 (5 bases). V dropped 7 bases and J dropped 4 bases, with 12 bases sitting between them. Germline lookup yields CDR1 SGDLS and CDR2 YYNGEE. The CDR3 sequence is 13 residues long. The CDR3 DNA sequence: TGTGCCAGCGGTTCAGGGTACGGAAACACCATATATTTT. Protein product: CASGSGYGNTIYF.

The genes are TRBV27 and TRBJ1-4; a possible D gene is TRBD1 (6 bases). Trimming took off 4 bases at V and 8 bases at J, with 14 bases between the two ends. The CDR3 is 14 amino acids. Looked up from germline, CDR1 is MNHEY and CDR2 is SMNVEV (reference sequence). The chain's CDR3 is CASSSLDRPEKLFF. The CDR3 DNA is TGTGCCAGCAGTTCCTTAGACAGGCCGGAAAAACTGTTTTTT.

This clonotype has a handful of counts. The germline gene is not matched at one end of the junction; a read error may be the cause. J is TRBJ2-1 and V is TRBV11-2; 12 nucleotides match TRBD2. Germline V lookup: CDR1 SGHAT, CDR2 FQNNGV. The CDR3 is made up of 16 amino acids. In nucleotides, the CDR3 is TGTGCCGGCAGCGCCAGACTAGCGGGAGTCTCTGGTGAGCAGTTCTTC. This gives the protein CAGSARLAGVSGEQFF.

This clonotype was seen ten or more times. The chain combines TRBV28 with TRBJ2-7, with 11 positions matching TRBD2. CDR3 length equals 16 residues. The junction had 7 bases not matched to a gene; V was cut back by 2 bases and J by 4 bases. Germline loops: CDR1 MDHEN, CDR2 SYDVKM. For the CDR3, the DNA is TGTGCCAGCAGTTTAACTCCGGCTAGCGGGAGGTACGAGCAGTACTTC. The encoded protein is CASSLTPASGRYEQYF.

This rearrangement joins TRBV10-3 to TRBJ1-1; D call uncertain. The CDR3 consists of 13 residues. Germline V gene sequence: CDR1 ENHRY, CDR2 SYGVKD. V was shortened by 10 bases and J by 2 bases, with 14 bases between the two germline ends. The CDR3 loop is CASRGGINTEAFF. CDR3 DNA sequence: TGTGCCAGCAGAGGAGGGATTAACACTGAAGCTTTCTTT.

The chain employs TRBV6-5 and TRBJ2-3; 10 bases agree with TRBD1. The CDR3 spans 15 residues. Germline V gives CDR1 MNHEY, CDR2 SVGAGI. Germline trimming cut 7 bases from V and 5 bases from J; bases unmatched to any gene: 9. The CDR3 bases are TGTGCCAGCATTCTGGGACAGGGGAGTAGAGATACGCAGTATTTT. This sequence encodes CASILGQGSRDTQYF.

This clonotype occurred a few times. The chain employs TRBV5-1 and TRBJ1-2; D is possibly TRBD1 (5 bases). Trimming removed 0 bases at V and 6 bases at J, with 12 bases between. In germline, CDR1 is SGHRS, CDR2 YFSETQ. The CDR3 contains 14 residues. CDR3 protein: CASSLDSRVNGYTF. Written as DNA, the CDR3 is TGCGCCAGCAGCTTGGATAGCAGGGTAAATGGCTACACCTTC.

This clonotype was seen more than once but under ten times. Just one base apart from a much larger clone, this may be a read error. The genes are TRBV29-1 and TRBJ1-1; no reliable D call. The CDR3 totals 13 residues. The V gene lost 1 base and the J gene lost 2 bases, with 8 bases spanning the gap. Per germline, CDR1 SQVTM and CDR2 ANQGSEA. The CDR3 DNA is TGCAGCGTTGAAGCGGCCGTTAACACTGAAGCTTTCTTT. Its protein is CSVEAAVNTEAFF.

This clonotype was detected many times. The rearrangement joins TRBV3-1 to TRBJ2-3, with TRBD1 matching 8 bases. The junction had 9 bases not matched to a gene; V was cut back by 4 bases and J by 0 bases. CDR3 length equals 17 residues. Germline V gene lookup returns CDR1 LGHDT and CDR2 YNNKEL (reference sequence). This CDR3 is CASSPVVRTGSTDTQYF. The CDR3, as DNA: TGTGCCAGCAGCCCGGTGGTTCGGACAGGGAGCACAGATACGCAGTATTTT.

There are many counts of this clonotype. Here the CDR3 DNA reads TGTGCCAGCAGTGAACTAGCGGGGCGCCAAGAGACCCAGTACTTC. This gives the protein CASSELAGRQETQYF. The gene calls are TRBV2 and TRBJ2-5; 9 bases line up with TRBD2. From germline, CDR1 is SNHLY and CDR2 FYNNEI. This CDR3 contains 15 residues. The V segment lost 2 bases and the J segment 1 base; nucleotides outside the gene matches: 2.

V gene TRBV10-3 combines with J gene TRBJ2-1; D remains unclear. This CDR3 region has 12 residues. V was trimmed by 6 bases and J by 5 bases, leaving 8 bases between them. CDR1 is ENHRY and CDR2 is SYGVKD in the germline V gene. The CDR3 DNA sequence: TGTGCCATCAGGGGTGGGAACAATGAGCAGTTCTTC. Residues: CAIRGGNNEQFF.

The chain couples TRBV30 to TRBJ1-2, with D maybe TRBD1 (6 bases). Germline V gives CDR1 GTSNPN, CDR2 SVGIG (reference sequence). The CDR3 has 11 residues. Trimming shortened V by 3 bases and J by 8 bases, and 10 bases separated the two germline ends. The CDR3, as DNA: TGTGCCTGGAGCTTAACAGGGGGCTACACCTTC. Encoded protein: CAWSLTGGYTF.

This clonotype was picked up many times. The DNA for the CDR3 is TGCAGTGCTAGGGCCGGGACGGCGAACACCGGGGAGCTGTTTTTT. Translated, it gives CSARAGTANTGELFF. The chain has TRBV20-1 and TRBJ2-2; D could derive from TRBD1 or TRBD2 (5 bases each). The germline V and J ends were trimmed by 3 bases and 0 bases, with 11 bases remaining between them. Germline CDR1 is DFQATT and CDR2 is SNEGSKA (reference sequence). The CDR3 spans 15 residues.

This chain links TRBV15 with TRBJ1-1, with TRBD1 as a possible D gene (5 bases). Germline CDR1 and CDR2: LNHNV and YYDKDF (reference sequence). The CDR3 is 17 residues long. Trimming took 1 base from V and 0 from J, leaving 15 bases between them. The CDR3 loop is CATSRAGSRDLNTEAFF. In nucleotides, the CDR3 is TGTGCCACCAGCAGAGCAGGGTCCCGGGATTTGAACACTGAAGCTTTCTTT.

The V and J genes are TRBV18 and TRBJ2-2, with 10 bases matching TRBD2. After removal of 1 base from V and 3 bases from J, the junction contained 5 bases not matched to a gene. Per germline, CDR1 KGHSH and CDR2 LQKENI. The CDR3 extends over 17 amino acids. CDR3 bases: TGTGCCAGCTCACCACTTTTCGGGACTAGCGACACCGGGGAGCTGTTTTTT. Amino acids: CASSPLFGTSDTGELFF.

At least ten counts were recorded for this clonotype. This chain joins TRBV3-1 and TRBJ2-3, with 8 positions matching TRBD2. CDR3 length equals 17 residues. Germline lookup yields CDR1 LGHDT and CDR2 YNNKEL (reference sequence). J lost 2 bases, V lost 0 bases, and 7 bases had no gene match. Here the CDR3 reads CASSQETSSGYTDTQYF. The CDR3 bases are TGTGCCAGCAGCCAAGAAACTTCTAGCGGGTACACAGATACGCAGTATTTT.

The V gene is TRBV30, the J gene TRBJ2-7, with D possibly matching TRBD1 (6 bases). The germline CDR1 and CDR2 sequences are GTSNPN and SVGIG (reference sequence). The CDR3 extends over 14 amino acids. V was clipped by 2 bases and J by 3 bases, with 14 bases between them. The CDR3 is CAWSQGGGDYEQYF. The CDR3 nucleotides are TGTGCCTGGAGTCAAGGTGGGGGCGACTACGAGCAGTACTTC.